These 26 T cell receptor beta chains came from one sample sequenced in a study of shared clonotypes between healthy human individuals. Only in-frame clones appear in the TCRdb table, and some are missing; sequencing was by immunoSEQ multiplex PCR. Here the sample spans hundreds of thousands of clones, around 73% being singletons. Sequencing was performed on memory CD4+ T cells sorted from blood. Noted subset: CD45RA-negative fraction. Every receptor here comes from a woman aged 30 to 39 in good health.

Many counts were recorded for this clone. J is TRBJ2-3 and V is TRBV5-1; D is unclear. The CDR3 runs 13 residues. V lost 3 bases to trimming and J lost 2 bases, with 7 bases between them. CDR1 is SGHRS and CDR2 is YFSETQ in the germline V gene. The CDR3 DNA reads TGCGCCAGCAGCTCTACTTTCACAGATACGCAGTATTTT. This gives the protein CASSSTFTDTQYF.

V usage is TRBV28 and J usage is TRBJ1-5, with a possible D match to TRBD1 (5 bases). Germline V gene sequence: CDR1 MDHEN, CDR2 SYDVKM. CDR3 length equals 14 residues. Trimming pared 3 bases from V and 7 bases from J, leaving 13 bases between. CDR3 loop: CASSFRRGRQPQHF. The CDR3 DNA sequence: TGTGCCAGCAGTTTTCGGAGGGGACGACAGCCCCAGCATTTT.

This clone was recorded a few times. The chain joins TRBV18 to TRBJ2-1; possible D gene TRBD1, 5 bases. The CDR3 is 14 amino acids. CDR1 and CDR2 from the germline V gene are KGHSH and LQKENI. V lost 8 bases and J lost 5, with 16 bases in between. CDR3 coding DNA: TGTGCCAGCGGGGCCAGGGCCGTAGACAATGAGCAGTTCTTC. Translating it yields CASGARAVDNEQFF.

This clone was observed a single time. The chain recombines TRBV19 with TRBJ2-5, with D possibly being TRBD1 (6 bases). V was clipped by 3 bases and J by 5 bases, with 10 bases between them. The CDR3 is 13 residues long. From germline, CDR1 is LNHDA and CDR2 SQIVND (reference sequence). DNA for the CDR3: TGTGCCAGTAGTATGGGGGCAGGGGAGACCCAGTACTTC. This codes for CASSMGAGETQYF. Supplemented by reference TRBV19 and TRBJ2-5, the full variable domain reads DGGITQSPKYLFRKEGQNVTLSCEQNLNHDAMYWYRQDPGQGLRLIYYSQIVNDFQKGDIAEGYSVSREKKESFPLTVTSAQKNPTAFYLCASSMGAGETQYFGPGTRLLVL.

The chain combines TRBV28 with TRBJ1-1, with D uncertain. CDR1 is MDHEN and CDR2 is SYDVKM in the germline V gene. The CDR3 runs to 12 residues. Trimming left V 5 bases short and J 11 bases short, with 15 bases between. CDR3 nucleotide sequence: TGTGCCAGCAGTCCTACCGGGCCCACGGCTTTCTTT. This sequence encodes CASSPTGPTAFF.

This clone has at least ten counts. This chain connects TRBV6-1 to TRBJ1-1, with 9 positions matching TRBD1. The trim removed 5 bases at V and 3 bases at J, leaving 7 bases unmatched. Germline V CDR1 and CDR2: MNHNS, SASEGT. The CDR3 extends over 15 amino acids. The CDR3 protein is CASSQLQGAHTEAFF. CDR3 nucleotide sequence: TGTGCCAGCAGTCAGTTACAGGGGGCTCACACTGAAGCTTTCTTT.

The CDR3 sequence is CASSQMDRIDGELFF. The CDR3 DNA reads TGTGCCAGCAGCCAGATGGACAGGATTGACGGGGAGCTGTTTTTT. The chain links TRBV14 to TRBJ2-2, with 7 bases identical to TRBD1. The CDR3 consists of 15 residues. Germline loops: CDR1 SGHDN, CDR2 FVKESK. The ends lost 3 bases at V and 7 bases at J; junction bases unmatched: 8.

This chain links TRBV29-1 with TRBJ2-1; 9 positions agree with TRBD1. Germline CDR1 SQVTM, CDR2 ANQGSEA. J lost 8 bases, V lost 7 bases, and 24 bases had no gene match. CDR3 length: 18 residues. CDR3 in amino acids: CSAPNKARGQGRSDEQFF. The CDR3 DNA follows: TGCAGCGCCCCTAATAAGGCCCGGGGACAGGGTCGGTCCGATGAGCAGTTCTTC.

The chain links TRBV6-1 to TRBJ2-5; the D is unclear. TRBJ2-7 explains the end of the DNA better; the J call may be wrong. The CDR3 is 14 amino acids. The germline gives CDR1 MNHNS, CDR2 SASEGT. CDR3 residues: CASSESWSSYEQYF. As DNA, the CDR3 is TGTGCCAGCAGTGAAAGTTGGAGCTCCTACGAGCAGTACTTC.

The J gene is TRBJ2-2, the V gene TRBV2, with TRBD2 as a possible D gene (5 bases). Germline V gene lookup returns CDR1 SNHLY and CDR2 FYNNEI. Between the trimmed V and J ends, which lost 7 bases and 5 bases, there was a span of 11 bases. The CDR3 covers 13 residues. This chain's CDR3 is CASTAGTTGELFF. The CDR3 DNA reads TGTGCCAGCACGGCGGGCACTACCGGGGAGCTGTTTTTT.

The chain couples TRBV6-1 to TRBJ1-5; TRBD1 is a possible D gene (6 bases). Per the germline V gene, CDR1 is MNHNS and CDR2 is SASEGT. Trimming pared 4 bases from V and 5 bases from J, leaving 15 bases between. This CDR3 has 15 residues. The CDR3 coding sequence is TGTGCCAGCAGTGTCCAGGGGAGAGTCGATCAGCCCCAGCATTTT. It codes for CASSVQGRVDQPQHF.

The CDR3 DNA reads TGTGCCAGCAGCTCGGGACTAGCGGGAGGCCTCGGGTTAGGGCAGTACTTC. As protein: CASSSGLAGGLGLGQYF. The chain employs TRBV7-2 and TRBJ2-7; 15 nucleotides line up with TRBD2. Germline values: CDR1 SGHTA, CDR2 FQGNSA. This CDR3 spans 17 amino acids. V gave up 4 bases and J gave up 9 bases; unmatched junction bases: 13.

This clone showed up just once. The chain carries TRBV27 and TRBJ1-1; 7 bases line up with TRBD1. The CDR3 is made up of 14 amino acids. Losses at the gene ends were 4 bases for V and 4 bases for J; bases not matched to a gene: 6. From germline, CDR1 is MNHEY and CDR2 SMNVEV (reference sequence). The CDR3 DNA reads TGTGCCAGCAGTTCCCACAGGGGTCGCACTGAAGCTTTCTTT. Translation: CASSSHRGRTEAFF.

CDR3 coding DNA: TGCGCCAGCAGCTTGGGTTATCAAGGGGGCTACACCTTC. This sequence encodes CASSLGYQGGYTF. The rearrangement uses TRBV5-1 and TRBJ1-2; D is undetermined. Deletions cut 0 bases from V and 8 bases from J, with 11 bases between. This CDR3 region has 13 residues. The germline CDR1 and CDR2 sequences are SGHRS and YFSETQ.

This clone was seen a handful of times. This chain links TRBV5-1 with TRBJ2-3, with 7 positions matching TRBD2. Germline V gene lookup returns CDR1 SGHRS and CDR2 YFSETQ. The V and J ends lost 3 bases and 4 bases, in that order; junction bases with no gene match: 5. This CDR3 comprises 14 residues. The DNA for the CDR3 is TGCGCCAGCAGCTCCCCCGGGAGGCCAGATACGCAGTATTTT. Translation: CASSSPGRPDTQYF. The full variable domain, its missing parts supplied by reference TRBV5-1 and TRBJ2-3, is KAGVTQTPRYLIKTRGQQVTLSCSPISGHRSVSWYQQTPGQGLQFLFEYFSETQRNKGNFPGRFSGRQFSNSRSEMNVSTLELGDSALYLCASSSPGRPDTQYFGPGTRLTVL.

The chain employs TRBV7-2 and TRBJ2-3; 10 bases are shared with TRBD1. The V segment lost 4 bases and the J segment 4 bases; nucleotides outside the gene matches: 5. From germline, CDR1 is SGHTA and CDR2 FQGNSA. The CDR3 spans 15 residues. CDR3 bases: TGTGCCAGCAGCTACCGACAGGGGGCCCCAGATACGCAGTATTTT. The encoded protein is CASSYRQGAPDTQYF.

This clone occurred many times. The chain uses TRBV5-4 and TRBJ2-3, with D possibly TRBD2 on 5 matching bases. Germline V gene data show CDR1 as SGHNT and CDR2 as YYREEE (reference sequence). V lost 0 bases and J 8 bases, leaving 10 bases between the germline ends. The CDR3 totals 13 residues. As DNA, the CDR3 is TGTGCCAGCAGCTTGGATCATGCGGGTACGCAGTATTTT. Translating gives CASSLDHAGTQYF.

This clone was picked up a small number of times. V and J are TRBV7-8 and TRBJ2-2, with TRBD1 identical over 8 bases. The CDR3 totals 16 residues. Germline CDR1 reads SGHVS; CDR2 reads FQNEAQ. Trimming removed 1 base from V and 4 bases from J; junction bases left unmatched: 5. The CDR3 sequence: CASSLGTGPSTGELFF. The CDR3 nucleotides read TGTGCCAGCAGCTTAGGGACAGGGCCGAGCACCGGGGAGCTGTTTTTT.

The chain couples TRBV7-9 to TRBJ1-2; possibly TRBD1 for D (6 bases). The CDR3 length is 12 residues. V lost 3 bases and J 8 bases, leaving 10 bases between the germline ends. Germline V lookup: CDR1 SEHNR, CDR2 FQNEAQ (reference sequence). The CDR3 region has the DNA TGTGCCAGCAGCTTGGCGGGGGGCGGCTACACCTTC. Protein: CASSLAGGGYTF.

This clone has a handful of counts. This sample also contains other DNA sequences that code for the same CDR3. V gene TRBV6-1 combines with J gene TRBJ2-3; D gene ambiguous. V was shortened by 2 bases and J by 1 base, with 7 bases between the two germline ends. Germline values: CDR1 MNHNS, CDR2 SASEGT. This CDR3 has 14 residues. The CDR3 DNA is TGTGCCAGCAGTGAAAGTATGGGCACAGATACGCAGTATTTT. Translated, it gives CASSESMGTDTQYF.

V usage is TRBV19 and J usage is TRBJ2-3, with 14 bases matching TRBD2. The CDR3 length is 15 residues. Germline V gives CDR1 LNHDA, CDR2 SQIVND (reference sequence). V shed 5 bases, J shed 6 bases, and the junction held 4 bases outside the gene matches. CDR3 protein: CASSSGLAGGDTQYF. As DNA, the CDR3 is TGTGCCAGTAGTTCCGGACTAGCGGGAGGCGATACGCAGTATTTT.

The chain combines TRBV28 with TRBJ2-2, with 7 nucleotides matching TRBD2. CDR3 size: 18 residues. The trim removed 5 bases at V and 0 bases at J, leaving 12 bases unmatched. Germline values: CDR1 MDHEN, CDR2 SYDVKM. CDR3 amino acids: CASSPHDGRFPNTGELFF. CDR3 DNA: TGTGCCAGCAGTCCTCATGACGGGAGGTTCCCGAACACCGGGGAGCTGTTTTTT.

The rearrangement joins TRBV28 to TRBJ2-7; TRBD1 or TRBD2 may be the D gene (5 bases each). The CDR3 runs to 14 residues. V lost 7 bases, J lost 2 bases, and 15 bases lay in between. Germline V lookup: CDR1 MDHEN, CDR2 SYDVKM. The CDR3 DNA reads TGTGCCAGCACCCGTCGGGGCGCGACCTACGAGCAGTACTTC. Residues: CASTRRGATYEQYF.

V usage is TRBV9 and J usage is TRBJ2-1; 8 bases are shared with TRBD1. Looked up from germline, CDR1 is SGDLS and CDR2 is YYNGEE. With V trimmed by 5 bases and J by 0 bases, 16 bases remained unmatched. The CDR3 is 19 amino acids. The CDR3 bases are TGTGCCAGCAGTGGACTGGGGACAGGCCGCGTTAGCTCCTACAATGAGCAGTTCTTC. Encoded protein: CASSGLGTGRVSSYNEQFF.

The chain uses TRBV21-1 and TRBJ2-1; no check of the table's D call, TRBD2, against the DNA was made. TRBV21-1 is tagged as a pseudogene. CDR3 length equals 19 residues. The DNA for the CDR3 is TGTGCCAGCAGCAAAACCATGGGGAGCAGGGAGGGCCCGAGGAATGAGCAGTTCTTC. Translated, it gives CASSKTMGSREGPRNEQFF.

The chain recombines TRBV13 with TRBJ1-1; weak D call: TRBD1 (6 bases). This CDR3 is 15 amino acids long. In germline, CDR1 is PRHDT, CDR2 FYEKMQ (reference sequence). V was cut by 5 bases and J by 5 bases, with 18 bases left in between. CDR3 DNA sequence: TGTGCCAGCAGCCACCTGGGATATCAGGGGACTGAAGCTTTCTTT. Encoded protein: CASSHLGYQGTEAFF.